The rows below give T cell receptor beta chains drawn from one sample of a study of CD8+CD57+ T cells in acquired aplastic anemia. TCRdb reprocessed the reads with MiXCR, giving one entry per CDR3 protein. The table includes around 170,000 distinct CDR3 sequences, under 55% detected once. The sequencing input was sorted CD4+, CD8+, or CD8+CD57+ T cells (not recorded which) from PBMCs. The receptor set was obtained from a human donor with aplastic anemia. Both conserved end residues are part of each CDR3. D genes are given only for firm matches. Rows give clone size only sometimes, using once, few, many, or a class for an expanded clone.

many,TRBV12-3/TRBV12-4,TRBD1,TRBJ1-5,TGTGCCAGCAGTTGGGGTGACAGGGCAGCTCAGCCCCAGCATTTT,CASSWGDRAAQPQHF
.,TRBV24-1,.,TRBJ2-1,TGTGCCACCAGTGATTGGACCGAAGAGAACAATGAGCAGTTCTTC,CATSDWTEENNEQFF
.,TRBV10-1,.,TRBJ2-7,TGCGCCAGCAGTCTGGGTGGGGGGACACACGAGCAGTACTTC,CASSLGGGTHEQYF
.,TRBV5-4,.,TRBJ2-7,TGTGCCAGCAGCGAGCCGGGCCCGCGCGAGCAGTACTTC,CASSEPGPREQYF
few,TRBV12-3/TRBV12-4,TRBD1,TRBJ1-5,TGTGCCAGCAGTTCTGACAGGGACAATCAGCCCCAGCATTTT,CASSSDRDNQPQHF
.,TRBV5-1,TRBD2,TRBJ2-7,TGCGCCAGCAGCTTGAGGACTAGCGGGGATGACGAGCAGTACTTC,CASSLRTSGDDEQYF
.,TRBV29-1,TRBD1,TRBJ2-4,TGCAGCGTTGGAACAGGGGTTATTTGGAACATTCAGTACTTC,CSVGTGVIWNIQYF
.,TRBV29-1,TRBD1,TRBJ2-7,TGCAGCGTTGTCGGGACAGGATTCTCCTACGAGCAGTACTTC,CSVVGTGFSYEQYF
.,TRBV24-1,.,TRBJ2-3,TGTGCCACCAGTGACTCCGGGACGGCGGGAAGCACAGATACGCAGTATTTT,CATSDSGTAGSTDTQYF
.,TRBV6-5,.,TRBJ1-6,TGTGCCAGCAGTTACTCAGGACCAAAGGGTTCACCCCTCCACTTT,CASSYSGPKGSPLHF
.,TRBV19,TRBD1,TRBJ1-2,TGTGCCAGTAGTATTGGAACAGGGGCACACTATGGCTACACCTTC,CASSIGTGAHYGYTF
few,TRBV12-3/TRBV12-4,.,TRBJ1-1,TGTGCCAGCAGTTTCCCCCTGTGGGGGCGGATTACTGAAGCTTTCTTT,CASSFPLWGRITEAFF
few,TRBV12-5,TRBD1,TRBJ1-1,TGTGCTAGTGGTCAACAACAGGGGCCGGTCGCCACTGAAGCTTTCTTT,CASGQQQGPVATEAFF
.,TRBV6-1,TRBD1,TRBJ1-6,TGTGCCAGCAGTGAGGGGACAGGAAATTCACCCCTCCACTTT,CASSEGTGNSPLHF
many,TRBV7-9,TRBD2,TRBJ2-1,TGTGCCAGCAGCGTGGGGCGGGAGGACAATGAGCAGTTCTTC,CASSVGREDNEQFF
.,TRBV11-1,.,TRBJ2-3,TGTGCCAGCAGCGAAGGGGGGGGACACACAGATACGCAGTATTTT,CASSEGGGHTDTQYF
.,TRBV9,TRBD2,TRBJ2-5,TGTGCCAGCGGCGTGGCTAGCGGGGGGGCGGGGGAGACCCAGTACTTC,CASGVASGGAGETQYF
.,TRBV2,.,TRBJ2-7,TGTGCCAGCAGTGAGGAGAAGGGGGTGGACTGCGAGCAGTACTTC,CASSEEKGVDCEQYF
.,TRBV19,.,TRBJ1-5,TGTGCCACCGTCGACTCCAGGGGAGACCGGGGGCCCCAGCATTTT,CATVDSRGDRGPQHF
many,TRBV5-1,.,TRBJ2-6,TGCGCCAGCAGCTGGATGGGGCAATCTGGGGCCAACGTCCTGACTTTC,CASSWMGQSGANVLTF
few,TRBV3-1,TRBD1,TRBJ2-3,TGTGCCAGCAGCGAAGACAGGGGCCTGGGAGATACGCAGTATTTT,CASSEDRGLGDTQYF
few,TRBV10-3,.,TRBJ2-7,TGTGCCATCAGCTTTGGCGGAACCTACGAGCAGTACTTC,CAISFGGTYEQYF
few,TRBV25-1,.,TRBJ1-3,TGTGCCAGCAGTGAATATAGCTCTGGAAACACCATATATTTT,CASSEYSSGNTIYF
.,TRBV6-5,.,TRBJ1-5,TGTGCCAGCAGTTTGGACCGGTTGCAGCCCCAGCATTTT,CASSLDRLQPQHF
.,TRBV30,.,TRBJ1-1,TGTGCCTGGGCCCCGGTCGGGGCCCGGGCTTTCTTT,CAWAPVGARAFF
.,TRBV6-2/TRBV6-3,.,TRBJ1-4,TGTGCCAGCAGTGCTTTTAATAATGAAAAACTGTTTTTT,CASSAFNNEKLFF
few,TRBV11-2,TRBD1,TRBJ1-6,TGTGCCAGCAGCCACGGACAGGGAACCTCCTATAATTCACCCCTCCACTTT,CASSHGQGTSYNSPLHF